This T cell receptor beta chain was profiled in a study of T-cell reconstitution after alpha-beta-depleted transplantation in children. Losses at the gene ends were 3 bases for V and 6 bases for J; bases not matched to a gene: 10. The CDR3 contains 15 residues. The V gene's germline CDR1 is SGDLS and CDR2 YYNGEE. Preparation of the TCRbeta library was carried out with unique molecular identifiers. TCRdb reanalysed the PCR reads using MiXCR and keeps one entry per CDR3 protein. The repertoire has 450,000 to 600,000 distinct CDR3 sequences, about 17% of them found once; the top ten carry 3% to 4%. This clonotype was counted only a few times.

This clonotype was obtained from a human donor who donated a stem cell graft to a child with acute lymphoblastic leukemia. Sample: PBMCs from the stem cell graft donor, taken from the stem cell graft. The genes are TRBV9 and TRBJ2-7; 9 bases align to TRBD1. The CDR3 bases are TGTGCCAGCAGCGGAACCGGGACAGGGCTTGGCGAGCAGTACTTC. Amino acid sequence: CASSGTGTGLGEQYF.